Shown below are 19 T cell receptor beta chains from a single sample sequenced in a study of OX40 agonist ivuxolimab in advanced cancers. Clones were sequenced by immunoSEQ multiplex PCR, and TCRdb holds only the in-frame ones, with some missing. The profile covers 60,000 to 75,000 clones, with roughly 80% appearing a single time and approximately 1% taken by the ten largest. Material: CD4+ or CD8+ T cells sorted from blood, obtained in a trial of the OX40 agonist ivuxolimab. Receptors were obtained from an adult with an advanced solid tumor such as melanoma, head and neck, liver or kidney cancer.

The chain combines TRBV6-5 with TRBJ2-7; D is perhaps TRBD2 (6 bases). Germline CDR1 reads MNHEY; CDR2 reads SVGAGI. Trimming took off 6 bases at V and 3 bases at J, with 18 bases between the two ends. The CDR3 length is 15 residues. CDR3 DNA sequence: TGTGCCAGCAGCCCCCGGGACGTTAGCGGCTACGAGCAGTACTTC. It yields the protein CASSPRDVSGYEQYF.

V and J are TRBV13 and TRBJ2-5, with D maybe TRBD2 (5 bases). Trimming left V 5 bases short and J 5 bases short, with 6 bases between. In germline, CDR1 is PRHDT, CDR2 FYEKMQ (reference sequence). This CDR3 spans 11 amino acids. The CDR3 protein is CASSPGETQYF. The CDR3 DNA is TGTGCCAGCAGCCCGGGGGAGACCCAGTACTTC. The full variable domain, rest sourced from reference TRBV13 and TRBJ2-5, is AAGVIQSPRHLIKEKRETATLKCYPIPRHDTVYWYQQGPGQDPQFLISFYEKMQSDKGSIPDRFSAQQFSDYHSELNMSSLELGDSALYFCASSPGETQYFGPGTRLLVL.

Many counts were recorded for this clone. The chain carries TRBV19 and TRBJ1-3; TRBD1 is a possible D gene (6 bases). CDR1 LNHDA and CDR2 SQIVND come from the germline V gene (reference sequence). V lost 7 bases, J lost 2 bases, and 15 bases lay in between. This CDR3 has 15 amino acids. The CDR3 region is CASTSAGQPGNTIYF. DNA of the CDR3: TGTGCCAGTACGTCTGCCGGACAGCCTGGAAACACCATATATTTT.

The chain employs TRBV19 and TRBJ1-5; D gene uncertain. This CDR3 contains 16 residues. Germline V gives CDR1 LNHDA, CDR2 SQIVND (reference sequence). Trimming took 3 bases from V and 3 from J, leaving 15 bases between them. The CDR3 DNA reads as TGTGCCAGTAGTATGCTGAGGGTGGTTGACAATCAGCCCCAGCATTTT. Encoded protein: CASSMLRVVDNQPQHF.

The chain has TRBV28 and TRBJ1-2, with D possibly TRBD1 on 6 matching bases. Germline CDR1 is MDHEN and CDR2 is SYDVKM. This CDR3 has 18 amino acids. Trimming took 5 bases from V and 2 from J, leaving 24 bases between them. Here the CDR3 DNA reads TGTGCCAGCAGTGGGGAAATACGGGGGCGTGGATTAAACTATGGCTACACCTTC. Its translation: CASSGEIRGRGLNYGYTF.

The rearrangement uses TRBV19 and TRBJ1-6, with D possibly being TRBD1 (5 bases). V was trimmed by 3 bases and J by 10 bases, leaving 13 bases between them. The CDR3 runs to 14 residues. Germline loops: CDR1 LNHDA, CDR2 SQIVND (reference sequence). CDR3 region: CASSIIRDGSPLHF. Here the CDR3 DNA reads TGTGCCAGTAGTATCATCCGGGACGGGTCACCCCTCCACTTT.

The chain carries TRBV7-9 and TRBJ1-4, with D hard to call. The CDR3 covers 12 residues. In germline, CDR1 is SEHNR, CDR2 FQNEAQ (reference sequence). The V and J ends lost 7 bases and 6 bases respectively, with 9 bases between them. The CDR3 region is CASTFGDEKLFF. The CDR3 DNA is TGTGCCAGCACCTTTGGGGATGAAAAACTGTTTTTT.

CDR3 sequence: CASSMNGGAQETQYF. The CDR3 nucleotides read TGTGCCAGTAGTATGAACGGGGGGGCTCAAGAGACCCAGTACTTC. The chain carries TRBV19 and TRBJ2-5, with 8 nucleotides matching TRBD2. This CDR3 region has 15 residues. The V segment lost 3 bases and the J segment 2 bases; nucleotides outside the gene matches: 5. CDR1 is LNHDA, CDR2 SQIVND, per germline (reference sequence). Using reference TRBV19 and TRBJ2-5 for the parts outside the CDR3, the full variable domain is DGGITQSPKYLFRKEGQNVTLSCEQNLNHDAMYWYRQDPGQGLRLIYYSQIVNDFQKGDIAEGYSVSREKKESFPLTVTSAQKNPTAFYLCASSMNGGAQETQYFGPGTRLLVL.

The CDR3 region has the DNA TGTGCCAGCAGTTTCCCCCTTAGGACAGGGTCCGGCTACACCTTC. It translates to CASSFPLRTGSGYTF. The chain combines TRBV28 with TRBJ1-2; 8 bases agree with TRBD1. There are 15 residues in the CDR3. CDR1 MDHEN and CDR2 SYDVKM come from the germline V gene. The V and J ends lost 3 bases and 8 bases, in that order; junction bases with no gene match: 11.

V usage is TRBV6-5 and J usage is TRBJ2-5; TRBD1 matches 7 bases. In germline, CDR1 is MNHEY, CDR2 SVGAGI. CDR3 length equals 14 residues. J gave up 5 bases and V 0 bases, and 3 bases lay outside the gene matches. The CDR3 spells CASSYSTGMETQYF. CDR3 sequence (DNA): TGTGCCAGCAGTTACTCGACAGGGATGGAGACCCAGTACTTC.

CDR3 nucleotides: TGCGCCAGCAGCCACGTGGAGGCGAGCTCCTACAATGAGCAGTTCTTC. Amino acid sequence: CASSHVEASSYNEQFF. The chain is built from TRBV5-1 and TRBJ2-1; D perhaps matches TRBD2 (5 bases). The CDR3 covers 16 residues. Trimming stripped 4 bases from V and 0 bases from J, with 14 bases between. The germline CDR1 and CDR2 sequences are SGHRS and YFSETQ.

This clone showed up just once. J is TRBJ1-1 and V is TRBV5-1, with D unresolved. V lost 0 bases and J lost 3, with 15 bases in between. The CDR3 has 16 amino acids. Per germline, CDR1 SGHRS and CDR2 YFSETQ. This CDR3 is CASSLVSGSRDTEAFF. The CDR3 coding sequence is TGCGCCAGCAGCTTGGTGTCCGGCTCTAGGGACACTGAAGCTTTCTTT. Full variable domain (outside the CDR3, taken from reference TRBV5-1 and TRBJ1-1): KAGVTQTPRYLIKTRGQQVTLSCSPISGHRSVSWYQQTPGQGLQFLFEYFSETQRNKGNFPGRFSGRQFSNSRSEMNVSTLELGDSALYLCASSLVSGSRDTEAFFGQGTRLTVV.

V is TRBV5-8 and J is TRBJ2-5, with D hard to call. Germline CDR1 SGHTS, CDR2 YDEGEE. The CDR3 is 14 residues long. The V and J ends lost 0 bases and 1 base respectively, with 7 bases between them. The CDR3: CASSLGTFQETQYF. CDR3 DNA sequence: TGTGCCAGCAGCTTGGGGACGTTCCAAGAGACCCAGTACTTC.

The CDR3 sequence is CASSPGGTGTQPQHF. CDR3 nucleotides: TGCGCCAGCAGCCCCGGGGGGACGGGGACTCAGCCCCAGCATTTT. J is TRBJ1-5 and V is TRBV5-1, with TRBD1 as a possible D gene (5 bases). Trimming took 4 bases from V and 6 from J, leaving 17 bases between them. Germline V gene lookup returns CDR1 SGHRS and CDR2 YFSETQ. This CDR3 is 15 amino acids long.

The rearrangement joins TRBV19 to TRBJ2-4; the match to TRBD2 covers 8 bases. The CDR3 has 17 residues. After removal of 1 base from V and 3 bases from J, the junction contained 8 bases not matched to a gene. Germline CDR1 and CDR2: LNHDA and SQIVND (reference sequence). DNA of the CDR3: TGTGCCAGTAGTATAGGACGGGGGGGATTAGGCAAAAACATTCAGTACTTC. Translated: CASSIGRGGLGKNIQYF.

This chain joins TRBV28 and TRBJ1-2; D gene ambiguous. Germline V gene sequence: CDR1 MDHEN, CDR2 SYDVKM. CDR3 length: 13 amino acids. V was trimmed by 11 bases and J by 4 bases, leaving 17 bases between them. The CDR3 DNA is TGTGCCGAAACCCAGAACTTCCTCTATGGCTACACCTTC. Its translation is CAETQNFLYGYTF.

V usage is TRBV7-9 and J usage is TRBJ2-5; a weak D match, TRBD2 (5 bases). Germline CDR1 and CDR2: SEHNR and FQNEAQ (reference sequence). V dropped 0 bases and J dropped 5 bases, with 13 bases sitting between them. The CDR3 consists of 15 residues. CDR3 in amino acids: CASSLASLASETQYF. In nucleotides, the CDR3 is TGTGCCAGCAGCTTAGCGTCTCTAGCTTCGGAGACCCAGTACTTC.

The chain links TRBV4-1 to TRBJ2-5, with 11 bases lining up with TRBD2. The CDR3 runs 15 residues. V gave up 1 base and J gave up 2 bases; unmatched junction bases: 0. Germline CDR1 is MGHRA and CDR2 is YSYEKL. The CDR3 loop is CASSQVAGGQETQYF. The CDR3 region has the DNA TGCGCCAGCAGCCAAGTAGCGGGGGGGCAAGAGACCCAGTACTTC.

This clone was detected only once. The chain carries TRBV5-1 and TRBJ2-7, with D unresolved. This CDR3 region has 14 residues. Germline V CDR1 and CDR2: SGHRS, YFSETQ. The V end lost 5 bases, the J end lost 2 bases, and 14 bases lay between the germline ends. The CDR3 spells CASSPRFGTYEQYF. CDR3 DNA: TGCGCCAGCAGTCCCCGATTCGGTACCTACGAGCAGTACTTC. Full variable domain (rest looked up from reference TRBV5-1 and TRBJ2-7): KAGVTQTPRYLIKTRGQQVTLSCSPISGHRSVSWYQQTPGQGLQFLFEYFSETQRNKGNFPGRFSGRQFSNSRSEMNVSTLELGDSALYLCASSPRFGTYEQYFGPGTRLTVT.